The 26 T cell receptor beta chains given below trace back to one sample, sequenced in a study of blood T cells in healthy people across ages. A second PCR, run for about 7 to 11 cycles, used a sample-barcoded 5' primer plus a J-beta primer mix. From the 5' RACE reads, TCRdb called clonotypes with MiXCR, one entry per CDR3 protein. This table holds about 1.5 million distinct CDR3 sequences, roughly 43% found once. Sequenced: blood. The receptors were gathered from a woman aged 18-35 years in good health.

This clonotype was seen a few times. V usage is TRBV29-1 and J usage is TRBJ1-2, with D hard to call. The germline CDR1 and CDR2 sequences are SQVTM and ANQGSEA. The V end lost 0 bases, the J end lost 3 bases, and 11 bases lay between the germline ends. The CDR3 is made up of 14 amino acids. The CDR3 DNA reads TGCAGCGTTGAAGATCGGGTCAGACACTATGGCTACACCTTC. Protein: CSVEDRVRHYGYTF.

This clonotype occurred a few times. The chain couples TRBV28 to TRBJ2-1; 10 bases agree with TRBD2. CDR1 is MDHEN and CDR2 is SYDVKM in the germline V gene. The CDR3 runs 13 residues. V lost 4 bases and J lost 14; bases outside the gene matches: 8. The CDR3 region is CASSSTPGLAKFF. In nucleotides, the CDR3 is TGTGCCAGCAGTTCAACCCCGGGACTAGCGAAGTTCTTC. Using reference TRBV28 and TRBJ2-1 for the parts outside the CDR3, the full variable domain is DVKVTQSSRYLVKRTGEKVFLECVQDMDHENMFWYRQDPGLGLRLIYFSYDVKMKEKGDIPEGYSVSREKKERFSLILESASTNQTSMYLCASSSTPGLAKFFGPGTRLTVL.

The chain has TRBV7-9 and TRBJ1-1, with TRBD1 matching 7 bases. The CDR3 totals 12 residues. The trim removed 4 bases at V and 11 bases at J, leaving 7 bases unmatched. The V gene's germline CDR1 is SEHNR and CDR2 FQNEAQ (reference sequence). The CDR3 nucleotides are TGTGCCAGCAGCTACCTGACAGGGTTGGCTTTCTTT. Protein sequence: CASSYLTGLAFF.

The CDR3 sequence is CAISEEKIGLTDTQYF. The CDR3 nucleotides read TGTGCCATCAGTGAGGAGAAAATTGGTCTCACAGATACGCAGTATTTT. V usage is TRBV10-3 and J usage is TRBJ2-3; D unclear. The CDR3 extends over 16 amino acids. Germline CDR1 and CDR2: ENHRY and SYGVKD. Deletions cut 2 bases from V and 2 bases from J, with 14 bases between.

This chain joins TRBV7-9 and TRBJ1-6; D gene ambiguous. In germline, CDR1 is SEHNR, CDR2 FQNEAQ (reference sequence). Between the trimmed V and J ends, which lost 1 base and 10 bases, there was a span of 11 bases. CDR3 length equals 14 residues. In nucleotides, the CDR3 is TGTGCCAGCAGCTTAGAGCGCGACCTCTCACCCCTCCACTTT. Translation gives CASSLERDLSPLHF.

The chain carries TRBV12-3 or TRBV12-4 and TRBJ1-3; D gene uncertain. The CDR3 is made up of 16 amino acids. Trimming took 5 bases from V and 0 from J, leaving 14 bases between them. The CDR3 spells CASSPGGEYSGNTIYF. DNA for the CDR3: TGTGCCAGCAGTCCCGGTGGGGAATACTCTGGAAACACCATATATTTT.

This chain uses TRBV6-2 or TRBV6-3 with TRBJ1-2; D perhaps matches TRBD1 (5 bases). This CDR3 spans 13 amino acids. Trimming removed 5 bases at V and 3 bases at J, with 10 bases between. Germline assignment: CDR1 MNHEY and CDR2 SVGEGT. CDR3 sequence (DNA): TGTGCCAGCAGTGACTGGGGCTACTATGGCTACACCTTC. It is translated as CASSDWGYYGYTF.

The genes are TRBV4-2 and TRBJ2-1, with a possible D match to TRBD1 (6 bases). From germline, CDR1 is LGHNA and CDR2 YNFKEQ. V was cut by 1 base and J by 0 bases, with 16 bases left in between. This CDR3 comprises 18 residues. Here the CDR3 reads CASSQVRDIEYSYNEQFF. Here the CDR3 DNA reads TGTGCCAGCAGCCAAGTTAGGGACATCGAGTACTCCTACAATGAGCAGTTCTTC.

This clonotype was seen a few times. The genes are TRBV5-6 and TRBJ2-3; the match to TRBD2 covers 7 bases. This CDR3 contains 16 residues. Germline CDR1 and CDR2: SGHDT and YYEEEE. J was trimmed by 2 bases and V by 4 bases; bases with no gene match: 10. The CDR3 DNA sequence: TGTGCCAGCAGCATATCTAGCGGCCTTAACACAGATACGCAGTATTTT. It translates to CASSISSGLNTDTQYF.

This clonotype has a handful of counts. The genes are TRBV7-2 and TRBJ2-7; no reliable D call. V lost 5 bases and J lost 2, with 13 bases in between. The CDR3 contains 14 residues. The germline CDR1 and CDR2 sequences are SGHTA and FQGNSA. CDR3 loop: CASSHSQDTYEQYF. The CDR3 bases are TGTGCCAGCAGCCACAGCCAGGATACCTACGAGCAGTACTTC.

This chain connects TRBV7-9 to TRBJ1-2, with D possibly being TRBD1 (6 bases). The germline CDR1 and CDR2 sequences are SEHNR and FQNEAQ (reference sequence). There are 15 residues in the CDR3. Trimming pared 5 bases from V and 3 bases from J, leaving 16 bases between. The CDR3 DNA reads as TGTGCCAGCAGCCCCCCCAGGGGACACTACTATGGCTACACCTTC. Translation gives CASSPPRGHYYGYTF.

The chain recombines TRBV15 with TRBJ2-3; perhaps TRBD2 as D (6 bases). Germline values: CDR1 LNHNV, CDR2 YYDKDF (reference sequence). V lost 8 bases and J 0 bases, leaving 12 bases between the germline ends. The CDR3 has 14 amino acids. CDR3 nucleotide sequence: TGTGCCACCGGTGACGGGACTAGCACAGATACGCAGTATTTT. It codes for CATGDGTSTDTQYF.

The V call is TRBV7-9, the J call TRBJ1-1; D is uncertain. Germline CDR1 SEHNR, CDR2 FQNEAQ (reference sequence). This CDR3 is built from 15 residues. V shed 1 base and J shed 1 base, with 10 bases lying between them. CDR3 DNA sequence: TGTGCCAGCAGCTTAGGAACGTCTGAGAACACTGAAGCTTTCTTT. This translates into CASSLGTSENTEAFF.

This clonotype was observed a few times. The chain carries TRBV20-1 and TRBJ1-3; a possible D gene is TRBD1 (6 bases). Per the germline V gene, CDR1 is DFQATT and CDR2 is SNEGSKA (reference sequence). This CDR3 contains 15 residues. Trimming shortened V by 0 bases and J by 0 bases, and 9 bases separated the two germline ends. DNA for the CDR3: TGCAGTGCTAGAGAAAAGACAGGCTCTGGAAACACCATATATTTT. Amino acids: CSAREKTGSGNTIYF.

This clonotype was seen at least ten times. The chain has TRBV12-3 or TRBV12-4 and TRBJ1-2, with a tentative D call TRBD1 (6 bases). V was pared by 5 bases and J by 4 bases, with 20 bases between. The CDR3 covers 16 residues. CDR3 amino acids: CASSPFGVDRLYGYTF. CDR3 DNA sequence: TGTGCCAGCAGTCCCTTCGGGGTTGACAGGCTCTATGGCTACACCTTC.

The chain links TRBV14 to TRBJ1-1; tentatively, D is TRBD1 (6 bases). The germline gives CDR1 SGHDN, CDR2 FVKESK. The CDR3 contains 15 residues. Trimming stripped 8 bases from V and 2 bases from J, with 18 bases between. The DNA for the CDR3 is TGTGCCAGCGGCGACCGACAGGTTCCAAACACTGAAGCTTTCTTT. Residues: CASGDRQVPNTEAFF.

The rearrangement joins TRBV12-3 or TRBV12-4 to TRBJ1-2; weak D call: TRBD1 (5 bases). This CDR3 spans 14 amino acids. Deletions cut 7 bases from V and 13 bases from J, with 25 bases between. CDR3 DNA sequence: TGTGCCAGCACCTCCCTCCTAGGCACCTGGGACGTCACCTTC. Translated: CASTSLLGTWDVTF.

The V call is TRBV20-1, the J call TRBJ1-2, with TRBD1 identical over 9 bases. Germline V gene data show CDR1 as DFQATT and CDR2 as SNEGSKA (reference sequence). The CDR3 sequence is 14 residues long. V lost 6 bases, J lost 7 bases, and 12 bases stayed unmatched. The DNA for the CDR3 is TGCAGTGCCCGGGAGGGACAGGGACAAGGTGGCTACACCTTC. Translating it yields CSAREGQGQGGYTF.

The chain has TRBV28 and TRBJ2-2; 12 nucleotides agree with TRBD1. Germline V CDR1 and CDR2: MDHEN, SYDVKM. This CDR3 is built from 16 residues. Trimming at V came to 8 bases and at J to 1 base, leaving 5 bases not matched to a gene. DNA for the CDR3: TGTGCCAGCTGGGACAGGGGGCGCGAGAACACCGGGGAGCTGTTTTTT. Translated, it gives CASWDRGRENTGELFF.

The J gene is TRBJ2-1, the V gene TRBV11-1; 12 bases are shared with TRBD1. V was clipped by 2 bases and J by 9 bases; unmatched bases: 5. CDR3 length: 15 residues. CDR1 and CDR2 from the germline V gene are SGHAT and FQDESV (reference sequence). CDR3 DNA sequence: TGTGCCAGCAGCTTATCTCCGGGACAGGGGGCTGAGCAGTTCTTC. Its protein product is CASSLSPGQGAEQFF.

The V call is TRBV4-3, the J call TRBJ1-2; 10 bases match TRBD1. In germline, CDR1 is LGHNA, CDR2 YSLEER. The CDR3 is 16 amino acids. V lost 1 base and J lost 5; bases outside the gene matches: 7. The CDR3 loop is CASSQVGWGQGYGYTF. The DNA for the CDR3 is TGCGCCAGCAGCCAAGTAGGATGGGGACAGGGGTATGGCTACACCTTC.

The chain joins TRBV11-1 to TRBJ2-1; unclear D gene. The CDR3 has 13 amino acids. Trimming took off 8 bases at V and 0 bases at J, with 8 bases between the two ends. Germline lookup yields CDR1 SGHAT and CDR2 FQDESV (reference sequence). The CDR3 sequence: CASAVLSYNEQFF. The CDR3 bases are TGTGCCAGCGCAGTCCTCTCCTACAATGAGCAGTTCTTC.

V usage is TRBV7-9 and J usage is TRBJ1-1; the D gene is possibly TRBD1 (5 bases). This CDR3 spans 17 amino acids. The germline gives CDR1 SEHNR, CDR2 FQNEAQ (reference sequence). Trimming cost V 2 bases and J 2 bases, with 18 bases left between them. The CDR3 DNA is TGTGCCAGCAGCTTACGTACAACCGGGACGGGCAACACTGAAGCTTTCTTT. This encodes CASSLRTTGTGNTEAFF.

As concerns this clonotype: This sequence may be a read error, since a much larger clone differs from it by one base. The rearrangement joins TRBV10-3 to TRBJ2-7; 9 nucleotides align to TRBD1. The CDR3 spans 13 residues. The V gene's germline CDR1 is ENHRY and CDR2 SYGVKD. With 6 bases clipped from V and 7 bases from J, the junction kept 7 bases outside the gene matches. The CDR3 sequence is CAIRDRGYKEQYF. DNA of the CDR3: TGTGCCATCAGGGACAGGGGTTACAAGGAGCAGTACTTC.

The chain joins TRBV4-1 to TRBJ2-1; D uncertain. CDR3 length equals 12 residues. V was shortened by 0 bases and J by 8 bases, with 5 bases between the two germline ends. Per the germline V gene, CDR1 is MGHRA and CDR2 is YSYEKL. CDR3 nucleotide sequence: TGCGCCAGCAGCCAAGATGACCATGAGCAGTTCTTC. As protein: CASSQDDHEQFF.

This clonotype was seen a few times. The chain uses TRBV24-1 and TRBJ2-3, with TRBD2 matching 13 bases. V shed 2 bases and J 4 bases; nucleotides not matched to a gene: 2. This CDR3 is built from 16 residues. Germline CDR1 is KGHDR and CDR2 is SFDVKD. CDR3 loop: CATSDSGLAGADTQYF. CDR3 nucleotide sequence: TGTGCCACCAGTGATTCCGGACTAGCGGGAGCAGATACGCAGTATTTT.